Here is one T cell receptor beta chain with its context. What it binds is unknown. Described treatment: around 19 received Ad26.COV2.S at low or high dose, single or two shots; several received placebo; per-sample allocation not given. Samples were taken on day 63 after the first vaccine or placebo injection. The data derive from a study of Ad26.COV2.S vaccination and SARS-CoV-2 variants. Findings and limits, study-wide: Spike-specific TCR breadth was greater in vaccine than placebo recipients. After vaccination, substantial breadth of spike-specific CD8+ and CD4+ responses was reported. Researchers cautioned that TCR breadth and depth analyses may have underestimated total T cell responses.

V lost 3 bases and J lost 1, with 12 bases in between. This CDR3 spans 15 amino acids. Germline V gene sequence: CDR1 SGHTA, CDR2 FQGTGA. Data came from immunoSEQ multiplex PCR; TCRdb stores just in-frame clones and leaves some out. The sample holds under 550,000 clones; 70% to 90% are singletons and the top ten take roughly 4%. This TCR was recovered from a person between 18 and 60 years old who received the Ad26.COV2.S COVID-19 vaccine or a placebo. This specimen was peripheral blood, taken in a trial of Ad26.COV2.S vaccine versus placebo. The chain recombines TRBV7-3 with TRBJ1-1; possible D gene TRBD1, 5 bases. CDR3 sequence (DNA): TGTGCCAGCAGCTTGACCGGGACTTCGAACACTGAAGCTTTCTTT. Its protein is CASSLTGTSNTEAFF.